The clone carrying this T cell receptor (beta chain) came up many times. Each CDR3 protein gets one entry after TCRdb re-called the RACE reads with MiXCR. The data show about 35,000 distinct CDR3 sequences, 12% seen once. This CDR3 comprises 16 residues. V dropped 2 bases and J dropped 9 bases, with 20 bases sitting between them. Germline V gives CDR1 MNHNY, CDR2 SVGAGI (reference sequence). This sample is part of a study of human T cells and chemical hapten exposure. Stated time point: pre-sensitization, week 0. The treatment: therapeutic diphenylcyclopropenone sensitization with weekly scalp DPC. Extraction of total RNA was performed on unfractionated whole blood.

The clonotype was recovered from a woman between 40 and 55 years old with alopecia areata. Some clones in this sample may be carry-over from other donors' samples. The rearrangement links TRBV6-6 to TRBJ2-1; D may correspond to TRBD1 or TRBD2 (6 bases each). Sequences were derived from whole blood, sampled in connection with sensitization to the hapten diphenylcyclopropenone (DPC). The CDR3: CASSYPPGAGIGEQFF. The CDR3 DNA is TGTGCCAGCAGTTACCCCCCGGGGGCCGGAATTGGTGAGCAGTTCTTC.